Below, 10 T cell receptor beta chains from the same sample are listed, as sequenced in a study of OX40 agonist ivuxolimab in advanced cancers. The repertoire was sequenced with immunoSEQ multiplex PCR; TCRdb's copy has only in-frame clones and lacks some. Here the sample spans nearly 50,000 clones, approximately 90% being singletons. The material sequenced was CD4+ or CD8+ T cells sorted from blood, taken in a trial of the OX40 agonist ivuxolimab. The receptors originated from an adult with an advanced solid tumor such as melanoma, head and neck, liver or kidney cancer.

CDR3 region: CASSYGSGSYEQYF. The CDR3 bases are TGTGCCAGCAGTTACGGGAGCGGCTCCTACGAGCAGTACTTC. The chain uses TRBV6-5 and TRBJ2-7; maybe TRBD2 (5 bases). V was trimmed by 2 bases and J by 0 bases, leaving 8 bases between them. Per germline, CDR1 MNHEY and CDR2 SVGAGI. The CDR3 sequence is 14 residues long.

The chain is built from TRBV23-1 and TRBJ2-7, with D perhaps TRBD2 (7 bases). TRBV23-1 is an ORF, and what it does is uncertain. Trimming took off 11 bases at V and 2 bases at J, with 22 bases between the two ends. The CDR3 covers 15 residues. The CDR3 DNA is TGCGCCGAAGCCTACCCGGGGGGCGACCCCTACGAGCAGTACTTC. Its protein product is CAEAYPGGDPYEQYF.

The genes are TRBV6-5 and TRBJ1-4; D call uncertain. Trimming took 6 bases from V and 7 from J, leaving 15 bases between them. The germline CDR1 and CDR2 sequences are MNHEY and SVGAGI. The CDR3 extends over 14 amino acids. CDR3 bases: TGTGCCAGCAGCCAAACCGATTTTAGTGAAAAACTGTTTTTT. Amino acid sequence: CASSQTDFSEKLFF.

The V and J genes are TRBV9 and TRBJ1-2; possibly TRBD1 for D (5 bases). The CDR3 consists of 17 residues. Per germline, CDR1 SGDLS and CDR2 YYNGEE. V was pared by 0 bases and J by 4 bases, with 19 bases between. CDR3 sequence reads: CASSVEAGREIGYGYTF. The CDR3 nucleotides are TGTGCCAGCAGCGTAGAAGCGGGCAGGGAGATAGGCTATGGCTACACCTTC.

The chain uses TRBV5-1 and TRBJ2-3; D is undetermined. Trimming pared 0 bases from V and 2 bases from J, leaving 13 bases between. The CDR3 length is 16 residues. Germline CDR1 SGHRS, CDR2 YFSETQ. CDR3 DNA: TGCGCCAGCAGCTTGGGCTTGGGAACCTACACAGATACGCAGTATTTT. Translation: CASSLGLGTYTDTQYF.

The genes are TRBV28 and TRBJ2-5, with D tentatively TRBD1 (5 bases). The CDR3 length is 14 residues. Germline lookup yields CDR1 MDHEN and CDR2 SYDVKM. Trimming removed 7 bases at V and 2 bases at J, with 14 bases between. The chain's CDR3 is CASKPQGWQETQYF. The CDR3 DNA is TGTGCCAGCAAACCGCAGGGATGGCAAGAGACCCAGTACTTC.

The chain is built from TRBV6-5 and TRBJ1-5; no clear D. CDR1 MNHEY and CDR2 SVGAGI come from the germline V gene. CDR3 length equals 13 residues. V was cut by 5 bases and J by 7 bases, with 12 bases left in between. CDR3: CASSPEGYQPQHF. As DNA, the CDR3 is TGTGCCAGCAGTCCCGAAGGGTACCAGCCCCAGCATTTT.

CDR3: CASSLAGGYSPLHF. In DNA form, the CDR3 reads TGTGCCAGCAGCTTAGCGGGCGGTTATTCACCCCTCCACTTT. The chain uses TRBV7-6 and TRBJ1-6, with D unclear. The CDR3 contains 14 residues. CDR1 and CDR2 from the germline V gene are SGHVS and FNYEAQ. Deletions cut 0 bases from V and 8 bases from J, with 8 bases between. Full variable domain (rest looked up from reference TRBV7-6 and TRBJ1-6): GAGVSQSPRYKVTKRGQDVALRCDPISGHVSLYWYRQALGQGPEFLTYFNYEAQQDKSGLPNDRFSAERPEGSISTLTIQRTEQRDSAMYRCASSLAGGYSPLHFGNGTRLTVT.

The J gene is TRBJ2-1, the V gene TRBV11-2, with D uncertain. Germline lookup yields CDR1 SGHAT and CDR2 FQNNGV. Deletions cut 3 bases from V and 1 base from J, with 7 bases between. The CDR3 contains 14 residues. CDR3 sequence reads: CASSFSGSYNEQFF. The CDR3 DNA follows: TGTGCCAGCAGCTTTTCTGGTTCCTACAATGAGCAGTTCTTC.

The chain carries TRBV27 and TRBJ2-2; D might be TRBD1 (6 bases). The V and J ends lost 2 bases and 4 bases respectively, with 14 bases between them. The CDR3 totals 16 residues. Per the germline V gene, CDR1 is MNHEY and CDR2 is SMNVEV (reference sequence). CDR3 nucleotides: TGTGCCAGCAGTTTACTACAGGGACCCACCACCGGGGAGCTGTTTTTT. It specifies CASSLLQGPTTGELFF.